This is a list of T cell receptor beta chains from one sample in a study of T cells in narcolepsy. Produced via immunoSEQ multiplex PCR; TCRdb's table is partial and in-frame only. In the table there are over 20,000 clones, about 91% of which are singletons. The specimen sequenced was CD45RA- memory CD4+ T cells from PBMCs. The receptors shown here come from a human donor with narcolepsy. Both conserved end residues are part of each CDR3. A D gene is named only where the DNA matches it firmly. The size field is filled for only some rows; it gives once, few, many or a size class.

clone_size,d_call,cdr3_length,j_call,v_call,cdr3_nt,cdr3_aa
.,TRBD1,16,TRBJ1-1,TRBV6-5,TGTGCCAGCAGTTCCACCCGGACAGGTATTTCAGCTGAAGCTTTCTTT,CASSSTRTGISAEAFF
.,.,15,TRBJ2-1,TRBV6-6,TGTGCCAGCAACCTCAATCTGGGCAGCGACAATGAGCAGTTCTTC,CASNLNLGSDNEQFF
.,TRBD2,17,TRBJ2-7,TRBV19,TGTGCCAGTAGTATAGGAGGGCTAGCGGGAGACTCCTACGAGCAGTACTTC,CASSIGGLAGDSYEQYF
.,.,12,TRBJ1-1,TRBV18,TGTGCCAGCTCACCACGTCTAACTGAAGCTTTCTTT,CASSPRLTEAFF
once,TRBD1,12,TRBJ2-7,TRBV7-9,TGTGCCAGCAGCCTAACAGGGGACGAGCAGTACTTC,CASSLTGDEQYF
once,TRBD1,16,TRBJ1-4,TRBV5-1,TGCGCCAGCAGCTTGGCACAGGGGGCAGGTGCTGAAAAACTGTTTTTT,CASSLAQGAGAEKLFF
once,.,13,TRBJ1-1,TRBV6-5,TGTGCCAGCACCCCCCGGGGGAACACTGAAGCTTTCTTT,CASTPRGNTEAFF
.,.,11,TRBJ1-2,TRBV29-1,TGCAGCGGCCTTACAGCGTATGGCTACACCTTC,CSGLTAYGYTF
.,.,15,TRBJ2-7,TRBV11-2,TGTGCCAGCAGCTTAGATATCGGGGGATACTACGAGCAGTACTTC,CASSLDIGGYYEQYF
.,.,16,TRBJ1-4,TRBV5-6,TGTGCCAGCAGCTTTCGAAGCGGGGCGCAGGATGAAAAACTGTTTTTT,CASSFRSGAQDEKLFF
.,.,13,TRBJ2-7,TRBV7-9,TGTGCCAGCAGCTTGGCCGGTTACTACGAGCAGTACTTC,CASSLAGYYEQYF
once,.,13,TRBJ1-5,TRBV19,TGTGCCAGTAGTCCGGACAGCCATCAGCCCCAGCATTTT,CASSPDSHQPQHF
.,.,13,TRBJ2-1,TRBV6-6,TGTGCCAGCAGGCAGCCAAGAACGGGTGAGCAGTTCTTC,CASRQPRTGEQFF
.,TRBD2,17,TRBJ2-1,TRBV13,TGTGCCAGCAGCATGGCGGGAGAGGGTGCAACATACAATGAGCAGTTCTTC,CASSMAGEGATYNEQFF
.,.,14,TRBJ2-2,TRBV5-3,TGTGCCAGAAGCTTTTCAAATCTAACCGGGGAGCTGTTTTTT,CARSFSNLTGELFF
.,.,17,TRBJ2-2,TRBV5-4,TGTGCCAGCAGCCCGACAGGGAGGGGGGTTGGACCCGGGGAGCTGTTTTTT,CASSPTGRGVGPGELFF
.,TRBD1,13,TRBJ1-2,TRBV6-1,TGTGCCAGCAGTTGGGACAGGGATAATGGCTACACCTTC,CASSWDRDNGYTF
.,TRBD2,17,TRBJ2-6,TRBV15,TGTGCCACCAGCAGATCTAGCGGGAGTGCTGGGGCCAACGTCCTGACTTTC,CATSRSSGSAGANVLTF
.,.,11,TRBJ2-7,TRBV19,TGTGCCAGTAGTCCTTCCTACGAGCAGTACTTC,CASSPSYEQYF
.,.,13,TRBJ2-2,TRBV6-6,TGTGCCAGCAGTTACCACTCCGCCGGGGAGCTGTTTTTT,CASSYHSAGELFF
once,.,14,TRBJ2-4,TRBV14,TGTGCCAGCAGCCAAGGGGGGAATATGGACATTCAGTACTTC,CASSQGGNMDIQYF
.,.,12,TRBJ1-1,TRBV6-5,TGTGCCAGCAGGAGACCGAACACTGAAGCTTTCTTT,CASRRPNTEAFF
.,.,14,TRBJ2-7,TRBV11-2,TGTGCCAGCAGCTTAGGGTCGGACAGCCTCGAGCAGTACTTC,CASSLGSDSLEQYF
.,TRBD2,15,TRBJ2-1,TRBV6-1,TGTGCCAGCAGCCGCGGGAGCAGCTCCTACAATGAGCAGTTCTTC,CASSRGSSSYNEQFF
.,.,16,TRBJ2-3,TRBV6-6,TGTGCCAGCAGTTACAGAGTGGGGAGTTCGGCAGATACGCAGTATTTT,CASSYRVGSSADTQYF
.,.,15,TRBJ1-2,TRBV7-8,TGTGCCAGCAGCCCCCTACAGGGCTGGAACTATGGCTACACCTTC,CASSPLQGWNYGYTF
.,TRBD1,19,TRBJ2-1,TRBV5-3,TGTGCCAGAAGCCTAGGGACAGGGGGCTACGGTTTCATAGGCAATGAGCAGTTCTTC,CARSLGTGGYGFIGNEQFF
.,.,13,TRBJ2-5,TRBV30,TGTGCCTGGAGTAGGAGGGGACAGATCAACCTGTACTTC,CAWSRRGQINLYF
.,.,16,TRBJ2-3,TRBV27,TGTGCCAGCAGTTTAGAGTCGTTATATGGGACAGATACGCAGTATTTT,CASSLESLYGTDTQYF
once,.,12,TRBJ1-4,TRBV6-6,TGTGCCAGCAGTTACCAGGGGGAAAAACTGTTTTTT,CASSYQGEKLFF
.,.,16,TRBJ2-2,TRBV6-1,TGTGCCAGCAGTGTGGAGACCGGGACAAACACCGGGGAGCTGTTTTTT,CASSVETGTNTGELFF
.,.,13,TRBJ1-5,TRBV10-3,TGTGCCATCAGTGGGGCGGACAAACAGCCCCAGCATTTT,CAISGADKQPQHF
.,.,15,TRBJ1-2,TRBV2,TGTGCCAGCAGTGAACATCGAGACCGTTGGGGTGGCTACACCTTC,CASSEHRDRWGGYTF
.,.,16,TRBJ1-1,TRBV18,TGTGCCAGCTCACCACGGGGAGGGGCCGAGAACACTGAAGCTTTCTTT,CASSPRGGAENTEAFF
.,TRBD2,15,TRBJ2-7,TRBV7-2,TGTGCCAGTCGGGGGGGGATGACTTCCTCCTACGAGCAGTACTTC,CASRGGMTSSYEQYF
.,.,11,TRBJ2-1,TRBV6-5,TGTGCCAGCAGGGGGAGTAATGAGCAGTTCTTC,CASRGSNEQFF
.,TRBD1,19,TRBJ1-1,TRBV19,TGTGCCAGTAGTATAGATCGAAATCTGGACAGGGTCTTCCACACTGAAGCTTTCTTT,CASSIDRNLDRVFHTEAFF
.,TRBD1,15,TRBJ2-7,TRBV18,TGTGCCAGCTCACCAGGGACAGGGGGCTCCTACGAGCAGTACTTC,CASSPGTGGSYEQYF
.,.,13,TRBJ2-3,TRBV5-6,TGTGCCAGCAGCAAAAGGGACACAGATACGCAGTATTTT,CASSKRDTDTQYF
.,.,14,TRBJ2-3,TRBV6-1,TGTGCCAGCAGTTTAGTTTGGGTCACAGATACGCAGTATTTT,CASSLVWVTDTQYF
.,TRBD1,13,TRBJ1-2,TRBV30,TGTGCCTGGAGCTTCGGGACAGGGGGTGGCTACACCTTC,CAWSFGTGGGYTF
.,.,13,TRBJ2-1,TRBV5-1,TGCGCCAGCACCAGCCTCAGCGAAAATGAGCAGTTCTTC,CASTSLSENEQFF
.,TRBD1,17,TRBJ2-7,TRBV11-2,TGTGCCAGCAGCTTTCAAACCGGGACAGGGATTTCATACGAGCAGTACTTC,CASSFQTGTGISYEQYF
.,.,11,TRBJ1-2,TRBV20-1,TGCAGTGCTAGAACCAGCCCTTTGAGCGCCTTC,CSARTSPLSAF
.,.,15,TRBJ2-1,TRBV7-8,TGTGCCAGCAGTCGAAGGGGCGGCGATAACAATGAGCAGTTCTTC,CASSRRGGDNNEQFF
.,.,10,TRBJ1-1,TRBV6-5,TGTGCCACCTTTCTCACTGAAGCTTTCTTT,CATFLTEAFF
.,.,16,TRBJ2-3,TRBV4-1,TGCGCCAGCAGCCGTCAGGGGCCCTATAGCACAGATACGCAGTATTTT,CASSRQGPYSTDTQYF
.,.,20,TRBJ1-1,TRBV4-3,TGCGCCAGCAGCCAAGAGCTTGAGTGGAGCCGGTTAAATTTGAACACTGAAGCTTTCTTT,CASSQELEWSRLNLNTEAFF
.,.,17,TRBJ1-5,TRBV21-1,TGTGCCAGCAGGGAACAGATAGCACATTGGCATCATCAGCCCCAGCATTTT,CASREQIAHWHHQPQHF
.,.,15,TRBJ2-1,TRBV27,TGTGCCAGCAGTTCGGACAGTTCATACTACAATGAGCAGTTCTTC,CASSSDSSYYNEQFF
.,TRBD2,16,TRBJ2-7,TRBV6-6,TGTGCCAGCAGTTCCGCTTCTAGCGGGAGTACGTACGAGCAGTACTTC,CASSSASSGSTYEQYF
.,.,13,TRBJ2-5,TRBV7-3,TGTGCCAGCAGCTTAATGCAGCAAGAGACCCAGTACTTC,CASSLMQQETQYF
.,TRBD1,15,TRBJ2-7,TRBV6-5,TGTGCCAGCAGTTACAGGGACAGGGGGCCCTACGAGCAGTACTTC,CASSYRDRGPYEQYF
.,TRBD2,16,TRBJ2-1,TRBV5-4,TGTGCCAGCAGCTTGGGCGGGACTAGCGGGAACAATGAGCAGTTCTTC,CASSLGGTSGNNEQFF
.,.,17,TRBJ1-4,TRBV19,TGTGCCAGTAGTGTTGACCCGTCAGGGTGGAGAGGTAAAAAACTGTTTTTT,CASSVDPSGWRGKKLFF
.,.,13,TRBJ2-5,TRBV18,TGTGCCAGCTCGCCCGGCTCTCAAGAGACCCAGTACTTC,CASSPGSQETQYF
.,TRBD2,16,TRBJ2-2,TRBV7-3,TGTGCCAGCAGCTCAGAGCGGGGGAAGAACACCGGGGAGCTGTTTTTT,CASSSERGKNTGELFF